Listed below are T cell receptor beta chains from one sample, sequenced in a study of T cell changes during pregnancy in multiple sclerosis. The data were produced by immunoSEQ multiplex PCR, yet TCRdb's version contains in-frame clones alone and is incomplete. The table includes over 30,000 clones, 91% detected once. The sample here was CD4+ T cells from peripheral blood mononuclear cells, taken in the second trimester of pregnancy. The receptors were gathered from a female donor in good health, enrolled as a control in a pregnancy study. CDR3s include the opening cysteine and the closing phenylalanine or tryptophan. The D gene is left open where the match is weak. Size tells how often a clone was seen (once, few, many) or the class of an expanded clone, and some rows leave it out.

>.|TRBV6-5|15|TRBD1|TRBJ1-4
TGTGCCAGCAGTTACTCCGGGACAGGGGTGGAAAAACTGTTTTTT
CASSYSGTGVEKLFF
>.|TRBV2|15|.|TRBJ1-5
TGTGCCACCTCTCAGGGAGGGGACCCCAATCAGCCCCAGCATTTT
CATSQGGDPNQPQHF
>.|TRBV28|13|.|TRBJ1-1
TGTGCCAGCAGTTATCAGGGTTTACCTGAAGCTTTCTTT
CASSYQGLPEAFF
>.|TRBV30|14|.|TRBJ2-7
TGTGCCTGGAAAAAAGGACACGGTGCCTACGAGCAGTACTTC
CAWKKGHGAYEQYF
>.|TRBV10-3|14|.|TRBJ2-7
TGTGCCATCAAGGGGCAGGGGCTTTCCGACGAGCAGTACTTC
CAIKGQGLSDEQYF
>.|TRBV5-1|14|.|TRBJ2-7
TGCGCCAGCAGCTTGGCAGCGACCTCCTACGAGCAGTACTTC
CASSLAATSYEQYF
>few|TRBV7-9|15|.|TRBJ1-1
TGTGCCAGCAGCACCGACCCGGGGAGGATCACTGAAGCTTTCTTT
CASSTDPGRITEAFF
>.|TRBV28|14|.|TRBJ1-2
TGTGCCAGCAGTTATAACAGGCTCTACTATGGCTACACCTTC
CASSYNRLYYGYTF
>.|TRBV2|15|TRBD1|TRBJ1-5
TGTGCCAGCAGTAAGTCAGGACAGGGCAATCAGCCCCAGCATTTT
CASSKSGQGNQPQHF
>.|TRBV5-1|14|.|TRBJ2-1
TGCGCCAGCAGCGAGGGACACTCCTACAATGAGCAGTTCTTC
CASSEGHSYNEQFF
>.|TRBV7-9|15|.|TRBJ2-2
TGTGCCAGCAGCTTAAACAGGGCGAACACCGGGGAGCTGTTTTTT
CASSLNRANTGELFF
>.|TRBV5-1|15|.|TRBJ1-1
TGCGCCAGCACCCGCGGGGGGATGGGGAACACTGAAGCTTTCTTT
CASTRGGMGNTEAFF
>.|TRBV7-2|14|TRBD1|TRBJ1-2
TGTGCCAGCAGCATGGACAGGGGCTCCTATGGCTACACCTTC
CASSMDRGSYGYTF